One TCR beta chain is described in this entry. Generated by immunoSEQ multiplex PCR, the TCRdb table keeps only in-frame clones and is missing some. This sample has about 250,000 clones, with around 80% found just once. Germline CDR1 reads MNHEY; CDR2 reads SMNVEV (reference sequence). The CDR3 runs to 13 residues. Trimming left V 5 bases short and J 4 bases short, with 11 bases between. The record originates from a study of control samples from healthy donors and cancer patients. Sequences were obtained from PBMCs. This sequence was found in a woman between 55 and 75 years old with lung cancer. This chain links TRBV27 with TRBJ1-1; D is possibly TRBD1 (5 bases). CDR3 coding DNA: TGTGCCAGCAGTCCCGACAGACCCACTGAAGCTTTCTTT. This translates into CASSPDRPTEAFF.